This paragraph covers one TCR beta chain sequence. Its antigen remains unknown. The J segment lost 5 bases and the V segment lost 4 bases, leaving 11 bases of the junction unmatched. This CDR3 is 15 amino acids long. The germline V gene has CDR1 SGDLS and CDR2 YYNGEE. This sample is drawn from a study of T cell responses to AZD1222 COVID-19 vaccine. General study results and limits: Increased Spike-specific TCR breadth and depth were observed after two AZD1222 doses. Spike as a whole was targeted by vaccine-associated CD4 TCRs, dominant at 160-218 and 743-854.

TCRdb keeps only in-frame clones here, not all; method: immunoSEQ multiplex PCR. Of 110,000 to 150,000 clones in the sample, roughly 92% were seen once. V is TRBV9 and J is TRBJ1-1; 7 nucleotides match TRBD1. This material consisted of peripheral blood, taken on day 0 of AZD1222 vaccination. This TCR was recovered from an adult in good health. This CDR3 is CASSKGGAVVTEAFF. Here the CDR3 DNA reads TGTGCCAGCAGCAAAGGGGGCGCAGTCGTAACTGAAGCTTTCTTT.